This T cell receptor beta chain was captured in a study of T cell changes during pregnancy in multiple sclerosis. Germline-derived CDR1 and CDR2 are MDHEN and SYDVKM. This CDR3 is 16 amino acids long. With 7 bases clipped from V and 0 bases from J, the junction kept 9 bases outside the gene matches. Here immunoSEQ multiplex PCR was the method, and the copy in TCRdb shows in-frame clones only, minus some. This table has around 81,000 clones, more than 90% appearing once. This receptor was taken from a female donor in good health, enrolled as a control in a pregnancy study. The sample consisted of peripheral blood, taken after pregnancy. The V gene is TRBV28, the J gene TRBJ2-7; 10 bases match TRBD2. CDR3 loop: CASTPSGGTFSYEQYF. The DNA for the CDR3 is TGTGCCAGCACCCCTAGCGGGGGAACTTTCTCCTACGAGCAGTACTTC. Complete variable domain (other parts from reference TRBV28 and TRBJ2-7): DVKVTQSSRYLVKRTGEKVFLECVQDMDHENMFWYRQDPGLGLRLIYFSYDVKMKEKGDIPEGYSVSREKKERFSLILESASTNQTSMYLCASTPSGGTFSYEQYFGPGTRLTVT.